This T cell receptor (beta chain) was documented in a study of STAT5B mutations in CD4+ large granular lymphocyte leukemia. Study-wide background: The CDR3 'QG' motif was associated with a particular HLA allele among healthy donors.

About this clone itself: Antigen unknown.

Control samples were healthy donors' buffy coats. Using immunoSEQ multiplex PCR, the repertoire was profiled, and TCRdb retains in-frame clones only, with some absent. Counted here are about 30,000 clones, approximately 81% occurring once; the ten biggest clones make up 2.5% to 3%. Germline assignment: CDR1 MGHDK and CDR2 SYGVNS. Trimming shortened V by 9 bases and J by 3 bases, and 14 bases separated the two germline ends. The CDR3 runs 14 residues. The study, taken as a whole, reports: 8/27 top patient clones versus 2/35 control clones were TRBV06-family. Patient CD4-sorted repertoires looked more clonal than healthy CD4+ repertoires, even without putative leukemic clones.

The specimen sequenced was CD4+ T cells from blood buffy coats. The clonotype was recovered from a human donor in good health. The chain joins TRBV25-1 to TRBJ2-2; TRBD2 is a possible D gene (5 bases). The CDR3 DNA reads as TGTGCCAGTAGGCCCCGAGGGTACACCGGGGAGCTGTTTTTT. This gives the protein CASRPRGYTGELFF.